One and the same sample provided the 3 T cell receptor beta chains below, sequenced in a study of CD8 T cells in Susac syndrome. RNA totalling about 0.45 to 1 ug underwent reverse transcription with random hexamers. One entry per CDR3 protein, called by TCRdb with MiXCR from the immunoSEQ multiplex PCR reads. This table has some 100,000 distinct CDR3 sequences, 92% appearing once. The sequenced sample consisted of CD8+ T cells from PBMCs. These receptors came from a human donor in good health.

The chain employs TRBV2 and TRBJ1-5, with D maybe TRBD1 (5 bases). CDR3 length: 14 amino acids. Germline CDR1 is SNHLY and CDR2 is FYNNEI. Deletions cut 4 bases from V and 7 bases from J, with 14 bases between. CDR3 amino acids: CASSAGREVQPQHF. CDR3 nucleotide sequence: TGTGCCAGCAGTGCCGGCAGGGAGGTACAGCCCCAGCATTTT.

V usage is TRBV14 and J usage is TRBJ1-2, with D unresolved. The V and J ends lost 2 bases and 3 bases respectively, with 7 bases between them. This CDR3 spans 13 amino acids. Germline V CDR1 and CDR2: SGHDN, FVKESK. The CDR3: CASSQLGDYGYTF. The CDR3 DNA is TGTGCCAGCAGCCAACTCGGGGACTATGGCTACACCTTC.

The V and J genes are TRBV18 and TRBJ1-4; D unresolved. Germline loops: CDR1 KGHSH, CDR2 LQKENI. V shed 2 bases and J shed 5 bases, with 12 bases lying between them. The CDR3 sequence is 15 residues long. This chain's CDR3 is CASSPGAVYNEKLFF. CDR3 coding DNA: TGTGCCAGCTCACCAGGAGCAGTATACAATGAAAAACTGTTTTTT.